This TCR beta chain was profiled in a study of human T cells and chemical hapten exposure. Background on the study: Throughout the approximately 24-week study, diphenylcyclopropenone was applied weekly to the patients' scalps. Patients, chiefly female, had alopecia areata, totalis or universalis. Study-wide results and limits: Among TCRs, those above 1 in 1000 frequency were unaffected by DPC sensitization.

As for time point: pre-sensitization, week 0. Treatment in this sample: therapeutic diphenylcyclopropenone sensitization with weekly scalp DPC. The CDR3 is 14 amino acids. Trimming took off 1 base at V and 2 bases at J, with 9 bases between the two ends. Per the germline V gene, CDR1 is MDHEN and CDR2 is SYDVKM. Each cDNA molecule in the library carried unique molecular identifiers. Using its own MiXCR run on the RACE reads, TCRdb lists one record per CDR3 protein. Among around 100,000 distinct CDR3 sequences listed, 10% to 12% were seen once. Remarks on this clonotype: Its matching antigen is unknown.

V gene TRBV28 combines with J gene TRBJ2-7, with a weak D call TRBD1 (5 bases). The material was whole blood, obtained in connection with sensitization to the hapten diphenylcyclopropenone (DPC). The sequence was collected from an older woman with alopecia areata. Some clones in this sample may be carry-over from other donors' samples. CDR3 nucleotides: TGTGCCAGCAGTTTATACCTAGGGGCCTACGAGCAGTACTTC. This sequence encodes CASSLYLGAYEQYF. Combining the CDR3 with reference TRBV28 and TRBJ2-7 gives the whole variable domain DVKVTQSSRYLVKRTGEKVFLECVQDMDHENMFWYRQDPGLGLRLIYFSYDVKMKEKGDIPEGYSVSREKKERFSLILESASTNQTSMYLCASSLYLGAYEQYFGPGTRLTVT.